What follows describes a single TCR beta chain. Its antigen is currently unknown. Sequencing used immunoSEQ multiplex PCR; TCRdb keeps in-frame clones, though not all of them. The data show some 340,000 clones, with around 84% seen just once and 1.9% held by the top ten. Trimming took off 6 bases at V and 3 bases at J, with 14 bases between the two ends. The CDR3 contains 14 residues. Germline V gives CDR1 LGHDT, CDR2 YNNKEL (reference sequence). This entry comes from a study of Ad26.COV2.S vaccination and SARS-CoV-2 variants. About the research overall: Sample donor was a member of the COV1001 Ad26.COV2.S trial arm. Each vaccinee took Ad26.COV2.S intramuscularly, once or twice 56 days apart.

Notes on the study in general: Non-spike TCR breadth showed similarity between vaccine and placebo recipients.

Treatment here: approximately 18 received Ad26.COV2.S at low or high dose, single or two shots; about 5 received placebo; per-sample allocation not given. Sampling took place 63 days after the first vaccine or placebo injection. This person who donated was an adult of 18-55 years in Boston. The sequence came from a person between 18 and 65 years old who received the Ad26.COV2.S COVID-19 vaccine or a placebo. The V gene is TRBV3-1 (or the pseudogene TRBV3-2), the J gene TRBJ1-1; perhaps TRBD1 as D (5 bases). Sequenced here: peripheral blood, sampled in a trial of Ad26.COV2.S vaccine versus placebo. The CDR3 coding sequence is TGTGCCAGCAGTCAGCCGGGGGTCGACACTGAAGCTTTCTTT. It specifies CASSQPGVDTEAFF.